In this sample, the clone carrying this TCR beta chain turned up a few times. Germline values: CDR1 SGHRS, CDR2 YFSETQ. CDR3 length equals 16 residues. The ends lost 1 base at V and 5 bases at J; junction bases unmatched: 8. This sample is part of a study of T cells after yellow fever vaccination. 5'RACE template switching generated TCR cDNA, adding a universal primer site and UMIs. In TCRdb, the 5' RACE reads were re-called with MiXCR into one record per CDR3 protein. The sample lists about 300,000 distinct CDR3 sequences, around 7% occurring once. The V and J genes are TRBV5-1 and TRBJ2-2; TRBD1 matches 7 bases. The sequence was obtained from a man younger than 35 who received the YFV17D yellow fever vaccine. The sequencing used PBMCs, collected about 49 days after the first yellow fever vaccination. The CDR3: CASSLRAGGMTGELFF. In nucleotides, the CDR3 is TGCGCCAGCAGCTTGAGGGCAGGGGGTATGACCGGGGAGCTGTTTTTT.